This T cell receptor beta chain was sequenced for a study of regulatory T cells in long-lasting Graves disease (dated by TCRdb to about 2021). In terms of the full investigation: Persistent Graves' disease meant more than 5 years of antithyroid drug treatment with TSH receptor autoantibodies that stayed positive. In the clinical cohort, patients with persistent Graves' disease had used antithyroid drugs for an average of roughly ten years. Peripheral blood TCR sequencing and RNA sequencing compared persistent Graves' disease patients with newly diagnosed Graves' disease patients. The study was conducted in China and was registered as a clinical trial. A total of 35 or so samples were covered by TCR sequencing, comprising approximately 13 persistent and 20 or so newly diagnosed Graves' disease patients. The research as a whole found: The authors noted that the small sample size was a limitation that may lower accuracy. Because the primary lesion, thyroid tissue, could not be accessed, the study looked at peripheral blood alone. Preferential use of TRBV28, TRBJ1-2 and TRBJ2-5 was observed in persistent disease, whereas TRBV20-1 and TRBJ2-1 were favored in newly diagnosed disease. Compared with newly diagnosed patients, patients with persistent Graves' disease had lower TCR Shannon entropy and fewer highly expanded clones, which suggests clonal expansion. A larger number of public clonotypes was shared among persistent patients (approximately 3,000) than among newly diagnosed patients (about 990). Only the TCR beta chain was sequenced and analyzed.

Library preparation employed multiplex PCR. The run used an Illumina HiSeq 4000. To build TCR beta libraries, CDR3 regions were amplified by Arm-PCR using iRepertoire HTBI primers. Gel purification was performed on PCR products prior to sequencing. Under the source paper's analysis protocol: A total of some 65 TRBV and some 15 TRBJ segments were identified across samples and were used for gene usage analysis of CDR3 amino acid clonotypes. COPE and FqMerger were used to merge the filtered high-quality paired reads into contigs. Contigs were aligned with BLAST to IMGT TRBV, TRBD and TRBJ reference genes, and CDR3 was defined per IMGT. Clonotypes above 0.1% frequency were classified as highly expanded clones. Shannon entropy was used to measure repertoire diversity, and the Gini coefficient was used to measure V-J evenness. Public clonotypes were defined as clonotypes shared by more than one individual. The public reads were quality trimmed at Q25 with fastp and then assembled into clones with MiXCR by TCRdb, keeping productive beta chains. CDR3 protein sequences are deduplicated, and each keeps its most common genes and DNA. TCRdb, rather than the study authors, made the V and J calls. This sample has about 310,000 distinct CDR3 sequences in its table, and roughly a fifth of those were observed once. The top ten clones comprise 45% to 70% of the sample.

The time point label for this specimen denotes: persistent/refractory GD, antithyroid drugs over 5 years with positive TRAb. For both TCR sequencing and RNA sequencing, RNA was extracted from PBMCs in TRIzol. Graves' disease was diagnosed according to American Thyroid Association guidelines. Recruitment of patients was carried out at an endocrinology department in Xi'an, China. Each patient gave 7.5 to 10 milliliters of peripheral blood, collected in an EDTA anticoagulant tube. Ficoll Paque Plus density gradient separation was used to isolate PBMCs, and no further T cell sorting was done. An Agilent 2100 Bioanalyzer and agarose gel were used to check RNA quality, and a NanoDrop 2000 was used to measure RNA concentration. Note on this clonotype: Its antigen specificity is not known. Within one base of it there is no much larger clone, and no base qualities were kept.

V trim: 5 bases; J trim: 4 bases; unmatched bases: 4. The CDR3 holds 13 amino acids from the cysteine to the phenylalanine. The entry retains the CDR3 DNA only, 39 bases that are in frame from base 1. From a lookup of the germline V gene, CDR1 and CDR2 are KGHSH and LQKENI. Sequencing was performed on peripheral blood mononuclear cells (PBMCs), taken when the disease was refractory, from a patient treated with antithyroid drugs. This sequence uses TRBV18 and TRBJ1-1; TRBD1 aligns with 7 central bases. The clonotype comes from a female donor with Graves disease. The sequenced DNA is TGTGCCAGCTCAGAGAGACAGGGCACTGAAGCTTTCTTT. It specifies CASSERQGTEAFF. The CDR3, completed at both ends by the reference TRBV18 and TRBJ1-1 genes, gives the full variable domain NAGVMQNPRHLVRRRGQEARLRCSPMKGHSHVYWYRQLPEEGLKFMVYLQKENIIDESGMPKERFSAEFPKEGPSILRIQQVVRGDSAAYFCASSERQGTEAFFGQGTRLTVV.